This T cell receptor (beta chain) was captured in a study of spatial heterogeneity in lung cancer. Study information: Tumor regions showed TCR transcript counts that correlated strongly with a T cell module score from matched bulk RNA-seq. Study-wide results and limits: The number of expanded tumor alpha and beta chains correlated with mutation number. In tumor T cells, estimated coverage reached around 7% for alpha chains and around 12% for beta chains.

By frequency in the sample, this clonotype is large. Its antigen is still unknown. In a library made to pick up alpha chains, this beta chain is a stray read with a size that means little. Stated time point: sample taken at primary tumor resection. Samples came from 60 to 75 TRACERx patients with untreated early-stage lung cancer. Whole RNA came from tumor, nontumor lung or frozen PBMC and was sequenced without being sorted. TCRdb re-called the 5' RACE reads through MiXCR, storing one row per CDR3 protein. The sample gives a few hundred distinct CDR3 sequences, around 4.5% of which show up once; approximately 50% is in the top ten. Here the sequenced sample was lung tumor tissue, taken at surgery. The sequence came from a male donor with early-stage non-small cell lung cancer.

CDR3 amino acids: CASSPIRGYGYTF. The CDR3 DNA reads TGCGCCAGCAGCCCCATTAGGGGCTATGGCTACACCTTC. The rearrangement links TRBV5-1 to TRBJ1-2; possible D gene TRBD1, 5 bases. The CDR3 has 13 amino acids. The V end lost 4 bases, the J end lost 4 bases, and 11 bases lay between the germline ends. CDR1 SGHRS and CDR2 YFSETQ come from the germline V gene.